The sequence of this T cell receptor (beta chain) was determined in a study of T cell responses to AZD1222 COVID-19 vaccine. Looked up from germline, CDR1 is SGHRS and CDR2 is YFSETQ. V was trimmed by 0 bases and J by 4 bases, leaving 13 bases between them. The CDR3 is 15 residues long. Study-level points and caveats: Clonal diversity may have been underestimated in mostly white British donors. After two AZD1222 doses, spike-specific TCR breadth and depth rose versus day 0.

Sequenced by immunoSEQ multiplex PCR; TCRdb stores in-frame clones only, minus some. This sample yields approximately 110,000 clones, of which around nine tenths are seen a single time; approximately 1.3% belongs to the top ten. Comments on this clone: Its antigen is currently unknown.

The V call is TRBV5-1, the J call TRBJ1-2; D remains ambiguous. The clonotype was recovered from an adult in good health. This specimen was peripheral blood, taken on day 0 of AZD1222 vaccination. The CDR3 nucleotides read TGCGCCAGCAGCTTGGCTGGGCGTACCTTCTATGGCTACACCTTC. Its translation: CASSLAGRTFYGYTF.